These 5 T cell receptor beta chains were all obtained from the same sample, sequenced in a study of regulatory T cells in long-lasting Graves disease. The TCR beta library used iRepertoire HTBI primers with Arm-PCR amplification of CDR3. MiXCR, run by TCRdb on the multiplex PCR reads, gives a single entry per CDR3 protein. The sample has about 500,000 distinct CDR3 sequences, 12% seen once. Time point given: newly diagnosed GD, antithyroid drugs for less than 3 months. Making the TCR library involved RNA that had been extracted from PBMCs. This sample was shared with a second study, whose subject was T cells in Graves' hyperthyroidism and ophthalmopathy.

The sample here was peripheral blood mononuclear cells (PBMCs), taken at new diagnosis, from a patient treated with antithyroid drugs. The receptors come from a woman in her 30s with Graves disease.

This clonotype was observed a few times. V gene TRBV20-1 combines with J gene TRBJ2-1; TRBD2 agrees at 10 bases. This CDR3 has 17 residues. Germline loops: CDR1 DFQATT, CDR2 SNEGSKA (reference sequence). The V and J ends lost 5 bases and 8 bases, in that order; junction bases with no gene match: 18. The CDR3 coding sequence is TGCAGTGCTGGGGGGGGGGCTAGCGGGAGCAACGTGGATGAGCAGTTCTTC. Translated: CSAGGGASGSNVDEQFF.

The sample holds many counts of this clonotype. The genes are TRBV29-1 and TRBJ2-7; D is possibly TRBD2 (5 bases). This CDR3 region has 12 residues. V lost 0 bases and J lost 5, with 8 bases in between. CDR1 and CDR2 from the germline V gene are SQVTM and ANQGSEA. The CDR3 reads CSVEDRGNEQYF. The CDR3 bases are TGCAGCGTTGAAGATCGGGGTAACGAGCAGTACTTC.

This clonotype appeared a few times. The chain links TRBV28 to TRBJ2-7, with 8 positions matching TRBD2. The V and J ends lost 4 bases and 0 bases, in that order; junction bases with no gene match: 5. Germline values: CDR1 MDHEN, CDR2 SYDVKM. The CDR3 totals 15 residues. The CDR3 coding sequence is TGTGCCAGCAGTTCTCGCGGGAGGCCCTCCTACGAGCAGTACTTC. As protein: CASSSRGRPSYEQYF.

This clonotype showed up many times. The V call is TRBV28, the J call TRBJ1-2; D not resolved. Germline CDR1 MDHEN, CDR2 SYDVKM. The CDR3 is 9 amino acids. Trimming pared 8 bases from V and 8 bases from J, leaving 6 bases between. The DNA of the CDR3 is TGTGCCAGCGGTAACGGCTACACCTTC. As protein: CASGNGYTF.

The V gene is TRBV20-1, the J gene TRBJ2-1; the match to TRBD2 covers 13 bases. This CDR3 comprises 12 residues. Trimming removed 5 bases from V and 14 bases from J; junction bases left unmatched: 6. Germline CDR1 is DFQATT and CDR2 is SNEGSKA (reference sequence). In DNA form, the CDR3 reads TGCAGTGCTCAAGGACTAGCGGGAGAGAAGTTCTTC. Amino acid sequence: CSAQGLAGEKFF.